Detailed here is one T cell receptor beta chain. The antigen it recognizes is unknown. The record has no base qualities; no much larger clone is one base away. Ficoll-Paque density gradient centrifugation was used to isolate PBMCs. This specimen comes from a study of T-cell memory formation after mild COVID-19 (dated by TCRdb to 2020 to 2022). A note on the overall study: Most TCR sequence clusters were specific to one of the two donors. In a couple of donors, T-cell clones that expanded and contracted after mild COVID-19 were tracked by sequencing TCRalpha and TCRbeta repertoires over time. The cohort comprised two young, previously healthy adult volunteers, one female and one male. On the study overall, not on this receptor specifically: Whether the second-wave clones peaking on day 37 were SARS-CoV-2 specific was not confirmed. Contracting CD4+ clones were located mainly in the CM and EM memory subsets, whereas CD8+ clones were found to be enriched in EMRA. Only a couple of mild cases were covered by the study, and larger cohorts that include severe cases with pre-infection samples were considered necessary. Some responding clones were detected in pre-infection memory, which suggested that pre-existing cross-reactive memory T cells had joined the SARS-CoV-2 response. Clones contracting from day 15 to 85 had balanced CD4/CD8 phenotypes, while a second wave expanding from day 15 to 37 was biased towards CD4+.

Reads for this sample came from an Illumina NovaSeq 6000. TCRalpha and TCRbeta cDNA libraries were constructed by 5'RACE with constant-segment primers, with sample barcodes and unique molecular identifiers being introduced. RNA was extracted from every sample with Trizol reagent. Library amplification was performed in two PCR steps, and a second sample barcode and Illumina TruSeq adapters were introduced in the second step. Sequencing of libraries was performed on an Illumina NovaSeq with 2 x 150 bp paired-end reads. Per the original workflow: With migec v1.2.7, reads were demultiplexed and then collapsed into UMI-guided consensus sequences. With mixcr v2.1.11, UMI consensuses were aligned to TRA and TRB V and J templates and assembled into clonotypes. A clonotype was counted as expanded or contracted only if both edgeR and NoisET called the change significant, with noise models trained on biological replicates. For edgeR calls, a false discovery rate-adjusted p below 0.01 and a log2 fold-change threshold of 1 were applied. PCA with hierarchical clustering of max-normalized trajectories of the 1000 most abundant clonotypes was used as exploratory dynamics analysis. Separately sequenced CD4+ and CD8+ repertoires were used to assign a CD4 or CD8 phenotype to each responding clone. TCRdb reworked the public reads: Q25 trimming with fastp, MiXCR clone assembly, productive beta chains retained. Rows are combined by CDR3 protein, so each entry shows the most common genes and DNA. What appears here as the V and J calls and clone size reflects TCRdb's work, not the paper's. Here the sample has 550,000 to 600,000 distinct CDR3 sequences; less than 25% occur a single time. The ten largest clonotypes hold around 8.4% of the sample.

Sequences SGHTA (CDR1) and FQGNSA (CDR2) are obtained from the germline V gene. The CDR3, from cysteine to phenylalanine, totals 15 residues. CDR3 DNA is the only sequence kept; it has 45 bases, read in frame from the first base. Between the V and J ends, shortened by 4 bases and 7 bases respectively, the junction contains 17 bases. The receptor's source is an adult woman who had mild COVID-19 (a few samples of this study predate the infection). The sample titles of this study are shuffled in the database, so cell type and time point are left out; the donor was told from shared clones. Sample: PBMCs or a T cell subset sorted from them (not recorded which). The V gene is TRBV7-2 and the J gene is TRBJ1-5; the D segment could be TRBD1, given 5 matching bases. The CDR3 amino acid sequence is: CASSSPARGGQPQHF. The nucleotides are TGTGCCAGCAGCTCACCCGCGAGGGGCGGACAGCCCCAGCATTTT.